These T cell receptor beta chains were read from a single sample in a study of T cell changes during pregnancy in multiple sclerosis. The protocol was immunoSEQ multiplex PCR, while the TCRdb copy is restricted to in-frame clones and leaves out a portion. The table has some 39,000 clones, approximately 92% seen once; the top ten hold 0.95% to 1.5%. Sequenced sample: PBMCs (not recorded whether the cells were cultured). Every receptor here comes from a female donor with multiple sclerosis, enrolled in a pregnancy study. Both conserved end residues are trimmed from each CDR3. A D gene is named only where the DNA matches it firmly.

14 | . | TRBV18 | ASSPSAGPNTGELF
13 | . | TRBV27 | ASSPISGFSYGYT
11 | TRBD1 | TRBV11-2 | ASRQGAIETQY
13 | . | TRBV11-1 | ASSPRKRTNTEAF
10 | . | TRBV6-1 | ASNVNTGELF
14 | . | TRBV11-3 | ASSLVGGQLPETQY
13 | . | TRBV2 | ASSEQPGGVYGYT
12 | . | TRBV5-1 | ASSPGHGNTEAF
12 | . | TRBV19 | ASSRRRNQETQY
14 | . | TRBV15 | ATSSWAGRRGTEAF
15 | TRBD2 | TRBV28 | ASSSGLAGPSTDTQY
12 | . | TRBV9 | ASSVHGSTREQY
12 | . | TRBV18 | ASSLLDWNNEQF